The T cell receptor (beta chain) under discussion was sequenced for a study of neurological immune-mediated disorders (dated by TCRdb to about 2019). General notes on the study: Of the approximately 35 multiple sclerosis patients, about 30 had relapsing-remitting MS and 3 had secondary progressive MS. Using UMI-based sequencing, the study compared peripheral blood TCR-beta repertoires from patients with HTLV-I-associated myelopathy (HAM/TSP), patients with multiple sclerosis, and healthy controls. The roughly 100 TCR-beta libraries included longitudinal samples, technical triplicates and paired sorted CD4+ and CD8+ T-cell subsets alongside PBMC samples. The cohort was made up of 68 subjects, consisting of some 15 HAM/TSP patients, some 34 multiple sclerosis patients and 20 healthy controls.

The CDR3 starts with the cysteine, ends with the phenylalanine, and has 14 residues. Only the CDR3 region is kept as DNA, spanning 42 bases read in frame from base 1. Cut back by 8 bases and 4 bases, the V and J ends lie 14 bases apart. Sequences LNHNV (CDR1) and YYDKDF (CDR2) are obtained from the germline V gene (reference sequence). This clonotype was recorded many times. The antigen it recognizes is unknown. No much larger clone exists at a distance of one base, and base qualities are not known. Broader findings and caveats from the paper: In a phylogenetic analysis, the repertoires of 18 out of 34 MS patients fell into a single cluster of related CDR3 sequences, pointing to a possible signature at the repertoire level. Expanded clones from different subjects shared no identical CDR3 amino acid sequences, which suggests that TCR-beta repertoires were private in all groups. TCR clonal expansion was highest in HAM/TSP patients and lowest in MS patients, with MS patients falling below even healthy controls. No clinical or MRI features were associated with the MS cluster, and the authors said that larger cohorts are needed.

Libraries from unsorted PBMCs were made from 2 million PBMCs kept in RNAlater at -80 degrees C until RNA extraction. The multiple sclerosis patients were enrolled in a US clinical protocol that used magnetic resonance imaging to evaluate disease progression. Peripheral blood underwent Ficoll-Hypaque density gradient centrifugation to isolate PBMCs, which were then cryopreserved in liquid nitrogen. cDNA was synthesized by template-switch 5'RACE using a primer carrying a 10-nucleotide random unique molecular identifier by which each TCR transcript was tagged. Over 180 million TCR-beta sequences, covering 15-18 subjects, were produced in each sequencing run. The RNeasy kit was used to extract total RNA. The KAPA Real-time Library Amplification kit was used to amplify TCR-beta VDJ regions with primers targeting the TCR constant region and the 5'RACE anchor. Sample indexes and Illumina adaptors were added in a first PCR, after which library yield was increased in a second PCR. The roughly 650 bp TCR product was size-selected on a 2% E-gel SizeSelection system after Ampure bead purification. Library quality was checked on a Bioanalyzer, concentration was measured with Qubit, and libraries were quantified with the Kapa Library Quantification kit before pooling. An Illumina HiSeq 2500 sequenced the libraries paired-end 2 x 150 bp. To increase sequence diversity, roughly 25-31% phiX was spiked into each library pool. Per the source publication's procedure: The UMI-based MiGEC pipeline processed quality-filtered reads and removed over 80% of raw TCR sequences during error correction. VDJ genes were aligned to IMGT germline references, and each clonotype was defined by a unique CDR3 amino acid sequence together with V-J genes. Clonal expansion, Shannon diversity, and CDR3 relatedness (CalcPairwiseDistances, ClusterSamples) were evaluated with VDJtools, and phylogenetic trees were built with CLCbio workbench. A clone was classed as expanded if it had 8 or more unique UMIs, a cutoff based on coefficient-of-variation modelling across technical triplicates. TCRdb cleaned the public reads at Q25 with fastp, built clones with MiXCR and kept in-frame beta chains. For every CDR3 protein sequence, its rows merge into one entry that carries the most common genes and DNA. These V and J calls originate from TCRdb's pipeline instead of the authors' own analysis. For this sample there are about 66,000 distinct CDR3 sequences; less than 5.5% appear just once. The ten top clones hold around 7% of the sample.

The sequence links TRBV15 to TRBJ1-4; confidence is insufficient to name the D gene. Sequencing was done on a sample of PBMCs. This receptor was obtained from a man younger than 45 with multiple sclerosis. In nucleotides, the sequence is TGTGCCACCGGACCGCGATTAAGTAATGAAAAACTGTTTTTT. It translates to CATGPRLSNEKLFF.